This TCR beta chain was identified in a study of metastatic and nonmetastatic thyroid tumors. Study-level background: For malignant and benign thyroid patients, tumor or nodule tissue and blood were the sources whose repertoires were compared.

This clone was detected many times. TCRdb re-called clones via MiXCR from the PCR reads. The sample gives some 20,000 clones, approximately 10% of which show up once; under 30% is in the top ten. Germline assignment: CDR1 SGHDT and CDR2 YYEEEE. The CDR3 runs 12 residues. V was pared by 4 bases and J by 7 bases, with 11 bases between. Among the patients, none had received any treatment before thyroid surgery. Source material: blood. This TCR came from a female donor with papillary thyroid cancer or a benign thyroid nodule (not recorded which). Some clones in this sample may be carry-over from other donors' samples. The chain has TRBV5-6 and TRBJ1-2; D not certain. CDR3 nucleotides: TGTGCCAGCAGCCCCGATAATGGTGGCTACACCTTC. It is translated as CASSPDNGGYTF.